This T cell receptor (beta chain) was observed in a study of shared clonotypes between healthy human individuals. General study results and limits: Clonotypes not shared had lower generation probabilities than those common to all four donors.

About this clone: Its antigen is unknown.

Germline assignment: CDR1 MDHEN and CDR2 SYDVKM. The CDR3 is 14 amino acids. Trimming took off 6 bases at V and 1 base at J, with 12 bases between the two ends. Produced via immunoSEQ multiplex PCR; TCRdb's table is partial and in-frame only. The sample holds approximately 2.1 million clones, approximately 93% seen once. This receptor was obtained from a man aged 18-30 years in good health. Some clones in this sample may be carry-over from other donors' samples. Sequenced: naive CD4+ T cells from PBMCs. As for subset: CD45RA+ positively selected. The rearrangement links TRBV28 to TRBJ1-1; D call uncertain. The CDR3 sequence: CASRGSLPNTEAFF. Here the CDR3 DNA reads TGTGCCAGCAGGGGGTCATTGCCGAACACTGAAGCTTTCTTT.